These T cell receptor beta chains were read from a single sample in a study of kidney transplant recipient with SARS-CoV-2 infection. TCRdb re-analysed the reads in MiXCR, keeping a single row per CDR3 protein. Of about 250,000 distinct CDR3 sequences listed, more than 25% are singletons. Sequences were derived from a blood sample, sampled at baseline and between days 110 and 120 from a kidney transplant recipient. The receptors stem from a male patient aged 25-45 years who had COVID-19 and was a kidney transplant recipient. A share of the T cells may be of graft donor origin. Both conserved end residues are part of each CDR3. D genes are given only for firm matches. Clone size, where shown, is once, few, many, or a class for clones that have expanded.

TRBD2,TRBV12-3/TRBV12-4,TRBJ2-3,few,TGTGCCAGCAGTCTGTTAGCGGGACCTCCCACAGATACGCAGTATTTT,CASSLLAGPPTDTQYF
NA,TRBV7-9,TRBJ2-7,many,TGTGCCAGCAGTAAGACAGGTGCGCCCTACGAGCAGTACTTC,CASSKTGAPYEQYF
NA,TRBV14,TRBJ1-1,few,TGTGCCAGCAGCCAATTGGGGCAGGGCGGAGCTTTCTTT,CASSQLGQGGAFF
NA,TRBV20-1,TRBJ1-2,many,TGCAGTGCTAGACCACCGGAGTCTCGGGGCTACACCTTC,CSARPPESRGYTF
TRBD1,TRBV7-6,TRBJ2-1,many,TGTGCCAGCAGCGGCCGGGACAGGGGTTTCGGGGAGCAGTTCTTC,CASSGRDRGFGEQFF
NA,TRBV11-1,TRBJ1-2,many,TGTGCCAGCAGCATGGCTAGTAAGGCTGGAAAGACCTATGGCTACACCTTC,CASSMASKAGKTYGYTF
NA,TRBV7-9,TRBJ2-5,NA,TGTGCCAGCAGCTTAGTTCGGGGCCCAGAGACCCAGTACTTC,CASSLVRGPETQYF
NA,TRBV30,TRBJ1-2,many,TGTGCCTGGTGGCAAGCGCGTTATAGAAAGACCTATGGCTACACCTTC,CAWWQARYRKTYGYTF
NA,TRBV4-1,TRBJ2-5,NA,TGCGCCAGCAGCCAAGAATGGGGACTGGCTCAAGAGACCCAGTACTTC,CASSQEWGLAQETQYF
TRBD2,TRBV6-4,TRBJ2-2,many,TGTGCCAGCAGCGGGAGGGACACCGGGGAGCTGTTTTTT,CASSGRDTGELFF
NA,TRBV29-1,TRBJ2-1,NA,TGCAGCGTTGAAGACCTGGTGCGGGGAAAAGAGCAGTTCTTC,CSVEDLVRGKEQFF
NA,TRBV20-1,TRBJ2-5,few,TGCAGTGCTAGTCGCGGACAGCTCCAAGAGACCCAGTACTTC,CSASRGQLQETQYF
TRBD2,TRBV7-9,TRBJ2-7,many,TGTGCCAGCAGCTCAGGGTCGGCGGGAGAAGAGCAGTACTTC,CASSSGSAGEEQYF
NA,TRBV3-1,TRBJ2-2,many,TGTGCCAGCAGCTATTCCGCTCCCATTTCAGGCTTGACCGGGGAGCTGTTTTTT,CASSYSAPISGLTGELFF
NA,TRBV7-9,TRBJ1-3,many,TGTGCCAGCACCCCGGGGGGGGGCAAGCCTGGAAACACCATATATTTT,CASTPGGGKPGNTIYF
NA,TRBV15,TRBJ1-2,few,TGTGCCACCAGCAGAGACAGGGGAGGTGGCTACACCTTC,CATSRDRGGGYTF
NA,TRBV4-3,TRBJ1-2,many,TGCGCCAGCAGCGGTCTTAGAGGACGTCGAAAGACCTATGGCTACACCTTC,CASSGLRGRRKTYGYTF
NA,TRBV11-2,TRBJ2-2,many,TGTGCCAGCAGCTCCTGGGGGACCGGGGAGCTGTTTTTT,CASSSWGTGELFF
TRBD2,TRBV20-1,TRBJ2-5,many,TGCAGTGCTAGTTTTGTAGCAGGAGCCGGGGGGGAGCAGTACTTC,CSASFVAGAGGEQYF
NA,TRBV7-7,TRBJ1-2,many,TGTGCCAGCAGCTGTGCAGATAAGTGCCGAAAGACCTATGGCTACACCTTC,CASSCADKCRKTYGYTF
NA,TRBV5-5,TRBJ2-2,many,TGTGCCAGCAGCTTGGTACTTAACACCGGGGAGCTGTTTTTT,CASSLVLNTGELFF
NA,TRBV6-5,TRBJ1-5,many,TGTGCCAGCACCCCCACCGGGGGCGCGGAACAGCCCCAGCATTTT,CASTPTGGAEQPQHF
NA,TRBV29-1,TRBJ1-1,many,TGCAGCGTTAACGCGGGGGACACTGAAGCTTTCTTT,CSVNAGDTEAFF
NA,TRBV3-1,TRBJ1-2,many,TGTGCCAGCAGCCAAGAGTCAGTCTATGGCTACACCTTC,CASSQESVYGYTF
NA,TRBV7-8,TRBJ1-2,many,TGTGCCAGCAGCGATGACGGGTTTACCCGAAAGACCTATGGCTACACCTTC,CASSDDGFTRKTYGYTF
NA,TRBV20-1,TRBJ2-2,once,TGCAGTGCACGGGACTCTGCGAACACCGGGGAGCTGTTTTTT,CSARDSANTGELFF
TRBD1,TRBV29-1,TRBJ2-6,few,TGCAGCGCAGTACAGGGGGCTCTGGGGGGGGCCAACGTCCTGACTTTC,CSAVQGALGGANVLTF
NA,TRBV6-4,TRBJ1-2,many,TGTGCCAGCAGTAGGGGAACCTCACACGGAAAGACCTATGGCTACACCTTC,CASSRGTSHGKTYGYTF
TRBD1,TRBV20-1,TRBJ1-1,many,TGCAGTGCTAGTATACGGGGACAGGGTCTTCTTTGGCAGGCTTTCTTT,CSASIRGQGLLWQAFF
TRBD2,TRBV12-3/TRBV12-4,TRBJ2-5,many,TGTGCCAGCAGTTTAGGGGGGCTAGCGGGGCAAGAGACCCAGTACTTC,CASSLGGLAGQETQYF
NA,TRBV8-2,TRBJ2-6,many,TGTGGCAGAAAGGGGAGGATAACACAAAGTCGGGCCAACGTCCTGACTTTC,CGRKGRITQSRANVLTF
TRBD2,TRBV15,TRBJ2-7,many,TGTGCCACCAGCAGAGATAGCGGGGTTTCCACCTACGAGCAGTACTTC,CATSRDSGVSTYEQYF
NA,TRBV27,TRBJ2-3,many,TGTGCCAGCAGTTCTCAGGCAGACGAGGTCCCAGATACGCAGTATTTT,CASSSQADEVPDTQYF
NA,TRBV24-1,TRBJ2-5,many,TGTGCCACCAGTGGAGCCAAAGAAGCGGATAAAGAGACCCAGTACTTC,CATSGAKEADKETQYF
NA,TRBV7-6,TRBJ2-1,many,TGTGCCAGCAGCTTAGAAGTTTGGGGGAATGAGCAGTTCTTC,CASSLEVWGNEQFF
NA,TRBV28,TRBJ2-1,many,TGTGCCATCGGGGCCAGGGTTAACGAGCAGTTCTTC,CAIGARVNEQFF
NA,TRBV12-3/TRBV12-4,TRBJ1-2,NA,TGTGCCAGCAGTAGTTCATGCACAGCAGGAAAGGCCTATGGCTACACCTTC,CASSSSCTAGKAYGYTF
NA,TRBV12-3/TRBV12-4,TRBJ1-2,many,TGTGCCAGCAGTTTAATTGCCACAGCAGGAAAGACCTATGGCTACACCTTC,CASSLIATAGKTYGYTF
NA,TRBV3-1,TRBJ1-2,few,TGTGCCAGCAGCTTGGTCGGCACCCTTCGAAAGACCTATGGCTACACCTTC,CASSLVGTLRKTYGYTF
NA,TRBV24-1,TRBJ2-5,many,TGTGCCACCAGTGATTTGTTGCGGGGTACGGAGACCCAGTACTTC,CATSDLLRGTETQYF
NA,TRBV7-3,TRBJ2-6,many,TGTGCCAGCAGCTTAACCTGGCCAGTTTCTGGGACCAACGTCCTGACTTTC,CASSLTWPVSGTNVLTF
NA,TRBV7-2,TRBJ2-3,few,TGTGCCAGCAGCTTATACGGTAGGCTGGGCACAGATACGCAGTATTTT,CASSLYGRLGTDTQYF
TRBD2,TRBV7-2,TRBJ2-1,once,TGTGCCGGCAGCTCATTTGGGCAGCGGGAGGGCCGAAATGAGCGGTTCTTC,CAGSSFGQREGRNERFF
TRBD2,TRBV14,TRBJ2-1,few,TGTGCCAGCAGCCGGAGGTGGGCGGGAGTTCGGCCTGAGCAGTTCTTC,CASSRRWAGVRPEQFF
NA,TRBV20-1,TRBJ2-5,once,TGCAGTGCTAGCGACAGGACTAGTGGGAGTGAGACCCAGCACTTC,CSASDRTSGSETQHF
NA,TRBV20-1,TRBJ1-5,few,TGCAGTGCTAGAAGCACTACAGGGACTAATCAGCCCCAGCATTTT,CSARSTTGTNQPQHF
NA,TRBV5-1,TRBJ1-1,many,TGCGCCAGCAGCTCTGCAGGGTGGGACACTGAAGCTTTCTTT,CASSSAGWDTEAFF